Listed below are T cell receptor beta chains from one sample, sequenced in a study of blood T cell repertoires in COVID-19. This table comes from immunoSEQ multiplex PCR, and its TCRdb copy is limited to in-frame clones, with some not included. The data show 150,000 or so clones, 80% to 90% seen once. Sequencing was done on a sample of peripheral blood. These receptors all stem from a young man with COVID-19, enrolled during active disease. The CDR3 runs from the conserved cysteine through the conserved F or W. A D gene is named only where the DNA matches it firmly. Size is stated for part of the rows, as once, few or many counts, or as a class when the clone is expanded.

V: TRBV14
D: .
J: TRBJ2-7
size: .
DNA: TGTGCCAGCAGCCCGGAGGATAGCGGTAACTACGAGCAGTACTTC
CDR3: CASSPEDSGNYEQYF

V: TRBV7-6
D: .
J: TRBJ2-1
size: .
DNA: TGTGCCAGCAGCTCCGGAGGCTACAATGAGCAGTTCTTC
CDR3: CASSSGGYNEQFF

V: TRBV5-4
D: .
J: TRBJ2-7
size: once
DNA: TGTGCCAGCAGCTTGGGAGGGCGGGACTACGAGCAGTACTTC
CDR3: CASSLGGRDYEQYF

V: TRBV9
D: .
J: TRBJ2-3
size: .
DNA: TGTGCCAGCAGCGTAGACGGAGAGGATACGCAGTATTTT
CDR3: CASSVDGEDTQYF

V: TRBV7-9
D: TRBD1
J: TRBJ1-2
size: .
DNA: TGTGCCAGCAGTCTAGGACAGGGGAACTATGGCTACACCTTC
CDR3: CASSLGQGNYGYTF

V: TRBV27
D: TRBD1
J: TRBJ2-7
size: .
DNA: TGTGCCAGCAGTCCGACAGGGGGCTACGAGCAGTACTTC
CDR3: CASSPTGGYEQYF

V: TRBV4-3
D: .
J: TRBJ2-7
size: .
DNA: TGCGCCAGCAGCCAATTGCCTAGAGACGAGCAGTACTTC
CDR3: CASSQLPRDEQYF

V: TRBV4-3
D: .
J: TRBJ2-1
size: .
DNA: TGCGCCAGCAGCCAAGCCCCCGAGGGGGTTGAGCAGTTCTTC
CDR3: CASSQAPEGVEQFF

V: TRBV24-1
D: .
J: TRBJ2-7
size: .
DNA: TGTGCCACCAGTGATTCCAGGACTACCCCGGACTACGAGCAGTACTTC
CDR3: CATSDSRTTPDYEQYF

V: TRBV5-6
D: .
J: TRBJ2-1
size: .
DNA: TGTGCCAGCAGCCGGGACATCCACAATGAGCAGTTCTTC
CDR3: CASSRDIHNEQFF

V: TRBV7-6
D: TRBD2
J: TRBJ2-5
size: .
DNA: TGTGCCAGCAGAGCCCTAGCGGGATCACAAGAGACCCAGTACTTC
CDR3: CASRALAGSQETQYF

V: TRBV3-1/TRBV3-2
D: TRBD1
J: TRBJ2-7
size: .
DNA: TGTGCCAGCAGCCAAGCGGGACAGCAATACGAGCAGTACTTC
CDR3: CASSQAGQQYEQYF

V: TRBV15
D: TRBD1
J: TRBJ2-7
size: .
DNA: TGTGCCACCAGCAGAGATAGGGACAGGGTCTCCTACGAGCAGTACTTC
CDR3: CATSRDRDRVSYEQYF

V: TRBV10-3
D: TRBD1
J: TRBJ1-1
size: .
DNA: TGTGCCACCTGGACAGGGGCCTCCAACACTGAAGCTTTCTTT
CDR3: CATWTGASNTEAFF

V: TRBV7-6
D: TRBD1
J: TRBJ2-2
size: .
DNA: TGTGCCAGCAGCCCCGGCGACAGGGGATCAGGGGAGCTGTTTTTT
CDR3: CASSPGDRGSGELFF

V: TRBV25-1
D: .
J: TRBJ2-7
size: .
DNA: TGTGCCAGCAGTCACCCAGGAACCTCGAGCGAGCAGTACTTC
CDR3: CASSHPGTSSEQYF

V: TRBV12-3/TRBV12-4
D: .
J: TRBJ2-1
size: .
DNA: TGTGCCAGTAAACGGAGTCTGGAGCAGTTCTTC
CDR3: CASKRSLEQFF

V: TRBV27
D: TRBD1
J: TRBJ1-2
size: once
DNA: TGTGCCAGCACCCCTATGGGTTACGGGACAGGGCATTCGGATGGCTACACCTTC
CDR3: CASTPMGYGTGHSDGYTF

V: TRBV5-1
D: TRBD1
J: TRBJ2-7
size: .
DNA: TGCGCCAGCAGCTTGACTCAGGGGGCGCGGAGCGAGCAGTACTTC
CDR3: CASSLTQGARSEQYF

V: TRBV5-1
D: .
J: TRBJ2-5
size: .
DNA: TGCGCCAGCCGACAGACCCCCCCAGAGACCCAGTACTTC
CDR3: CASRQTPPETQYF

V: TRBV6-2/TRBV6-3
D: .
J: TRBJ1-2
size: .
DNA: TGTGCCAGCAGTTATTCACTTCAGGATCGCTATGGCTACACCTTC
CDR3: CASSYSLQDRYGYTF

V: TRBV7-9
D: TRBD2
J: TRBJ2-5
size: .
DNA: TGTGCCAGCAGCTTAGTGGCTAGCGGGAGAGGTGAGACCCAGTACTTC
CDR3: CASSLVASGRGETQYF